Below, 8 T cell receptor beta chains from the same sample are listed, as sequenced in a study of beta chain features in type 1 diabetes. Study findings and constraints: People with Type 1 diabetes carried modestly yet significantly shorter TCRB CDR3s in all four CD4+ subsets.

Which antigens these TCRs recognize remains unknown. Expressed TCRB transcripts were sequenced after all isolated RNA was converted to cDNA. The protocol was immunoSEQ multiplex PCR, while the TCRdb copy is restricted to in-frame clones and leaves out a portion. The profile shows 150,000 to 200,000 clones, 7.5% to 8.5% of them singletons. What was sequenced was central memory CD4+ T cells from blood. The source of these receptors is a man between 18 and 35 years old with type 1 diabetes.

Only a few counts were recorded for this clone. The chain carries TRBV10-3 and TRBJ1-2; 8 nucleotides match TRBD1. Per the germline V gene, CDR1 is ENHRY and CDR2 is SYGVKD. The CDR3 spans 13 residues. V dropped 6 bases and J dropped 6; count of bases not matched to a gene: 6. The CDR3 loop reads CAIRTTGADGYTF. The CDR3 DNA sequence: TGTGCCATCAGGACGACAGGGGCCGATGGCTACACCTTC.

V is TRBV6-6 and J is TRBJ2-6; D might be TRBD2 (6 bases). Germline V gene data show CDR1 as MNHNY and CDR2 as SVGAGI (reference sequence). The CDR3 runs 16 residues. V was clipped by 7 bases and J by 2 bases, with 15 bases between them. The CDR3 DNA reads TGTGCCAGCACGGAGGGAATCCAACCTGGGGCCAACGTCCTGACTTTC. Amino acids: CASTEGIQPGANVLTF.

This clone has a handful of counts. The rearrangement joins TRBV28 to TRBJ2-1; 7 bases are shared with TRBD1. The length of the CDR3 is 17 residues. Germline lookup yields CDR1 MDHEN and CDR2 SYDVKM. V gave up 8 bases and J gave up 7 bases; unmatched junction bases: 20. This chain's CDR3 is CASSPPRQGSLWNEQFF. The CDR3 nucleotides read TGTGCCAGCTCTCCACCCCGACAGGGATCCCTATGGAATGAGCAGTTCTTC.

This clone was detected only a few times. The V and J genes are TRBV18 and TRBJ1-2; possibly TRBD1 for D (6 bases). Trimming pared 3 bases from V and 2 bases from J, leaving 10 bases between. The CDR3 sequence is 14 residues long. CDR1 and CDR2 from the germline V gene are KGHSH and LQKENI. CDR3 nucleotide sequence: TGTGCCAGCTCACCGCCCGGGACAAACTATGGCTACACCTTC. It translates to CASSPPGTNYGYTF.

This clone has only a few counts. This chain joins TRBV30 and TRBJ1-2; 7 nucleotides match TRBD1. Trimming removed 7 bases from V and 0 bases from J; junction bases left unmatched: 11. The CDR3 extends over 15 amino acids. Germline values: CDR1 GTSNPN, CDR2 SVGIG (reference sequence). The CDR3 loop is CASLGTAKANYGYTF. The CDR3 DNA reads as TGTGCCTCCCTAGGGACAGCCAAAGCTAACTATGGCTACACCTTC.

This clone was counted a few times. The chain recombines TRBV7-2 with TRBJ2-2; tentatively, D is TRBD2 (6 bases). V lost 3 bases to trimming and J lost 4 bases, with 9 bases between them. CDR1 is SGHTA, CDR2 FQGNSA, per germline. The CDR3 sequence is 14 residues long. This CDR3 is CASSFTGGTGELFF. In nucleotides, the CDR3 is TGTGCCAGCAGCTTCACCGGGGGCACCGGGGAGCTGTTTTTT.

This clone was seen a handful of times. The chain links TRBV9 to TRBJ2-1; 10 bases agree with TRBD1. The germline V gene encodes CDR1 SGDLS and CDR2 YYNGEE. V gave up 6 bases and J gave up 10 bases; unmatched junction bases: 13. CDR3 length: 15 residues. CDR3 sequence reads: CASKATGGALGEQFF. In DNA, the CDR3 is TGTGCCAGCAAAGCGACAGGGGGCGCCTTGGGGGAGCAGTTCTTC.

V usage is TRBV7-2 and J usage is TRBJ2-5, with D perhaps TRBD2 (7 bases). CDR1 is SGHTA, CDR2 FQGNSA, per germline. This CDR3 spans 15 amino acids. V was clipped by 3 bases and J by 1 base, with 12 bases between them. The chain's CDR3 is CASSFQGRAQETQYF. For the CDR3, the DNA is TGTGCCAGCAGCTTCCAGGGGAGGGCCCAAGAGACCCAGTACTTC.